The 22 T cell receptor beta chains listed next were all sequenced from one sample in a study of blood T cells in healthy people across ages. Alongside a J-beta primer mix, a sample-barcoded 5' primer served in a second PCR lasting roughly 6 to 11 cycles. TCRdb processed the 5' RACE reads anew with MiXCR; each CDR3 protein has one entry. The sample records over 1,500,000 distinct CDR3 sequences, around 40% being singletons. Sample: blood. The source of these receptors is a human donor in good health.

The chain has TRBV6-6 and TRBJ1-5; D gene unclear. From germline, CDR1 is MNHNY and CDR2 SVGAGI (reference sequence). Trimming took off 11 bases at V and 7 bases at J, with 21 bases between the two ends. This CDR3 is built from 14 residues. This chain's CDR3 is CASKGGIAGQPQHF. CDR3 in DNA: TGTGCCTCCAAGGGAGGGATTGCAGGACAGCCCCAGCATTTT.

This chain uses TRBV3-1 with TRBJ2-5, with 8 bases aligning to TRBD1. CDR3 size: 14 residues. V lost 5 bases and J lost 5; bases outside the gene matches: 7. CDR1 and CDR2 from the germline V gene are LGHDT and YNNKEL (reference sequence). CDR3 amino acids: CASSNQGAGETQYF. CDR3 in DNA: TGTGCCAGCAGCAACCAGGGGGCGGGCGAGACCCAGTACTTC.

This clonotype was seen a single time. The chain uses TRBV25-1 and TRBJ1-1; no clear D. The ends were cut back, 8 bases at V and 5 bases at J, with 15 bases in the middle. CDR3 length equals 13 residues. Germline V gene data show CDR1 as MGHDK and CDR2 as SYGVNS. CDR3 sequence: CASSRAGYTEAFF. Written as DNA, the CDR3 is TGTGCCAGCTCAAGAGCCGGATATACTGAAGCTTTCTTT. The full variable domain, completed using reference TRBV25-1 and TRBJ1-1, is EADIYQTPRYLVIGTGKKITLECSQTMGHDKMYWYQQDPGMELHLIHYSYGVNSTEKGDLSSESTVSRIRTEHFPLTLESARPSHTSQYLCASSRAGYTEAFFGQGTRLTVV.

At least ten counts were recorded for this clonotype. This chain joins TRBV2 and TRBJ2-1, with D tentatively TRBD1 (6 bases). The V end was cut by 3 bases, the J end by 6 bases, with 18 bases between. This CDR3 region has 16 residues. Germline V gene lookup returns CDR1 SNHLY and CDR2 FYNNEI. CDR3 sequence: CASSDLTGFEGNEQFF. CDR3 DNA sequence: TGTGCCAGCAGTGACCTAACAGGGTTCGAGGGCAATGAGCAGTTCTTC. Full variable domain (remainder filled in from reference TRBV2 and TRBJ2-1): EPEVTQTPSHQVTQMGQEVILRCVPISNHLYFYWYRQILGQKVEFLVSFYNNEISEKSEIFDDQFSVERPDGSNFTLKIRSTKLEDSAMYFCASSDLTGFEGNEQFFGPGTRLTVL.

This chain links TRBV6-5 with TRBJ2-1; 9 bases are shared with TRBD1. CDR1 MNHEY and CDR2 SVGAGI come from the germline V gene. The CDR3 has 15 residues. Trimming cost V 11 bases and J 7 bases; bases outside gene matches: 15. As DNA, the CDR3 is TGTGCCGGAAGGTACAGGGGGCTTATCGGGAATGAGCAGTTCTTC. Its translation is CAGRYRGLIGNEQFF.

This clonotype was detected a few times. The chain uses TRBV7-6 and TRBJ1-1, with a tentative D call TRBD1 (5 bases). Trimming took off 5 bases at V and 2 bases at J, with 9 bases between the two ends. Germline V gene sequence: CDR1 SGHVS, CDR2 FNYEAQ. The CDR3 runs to 13 residues. CDR3 bases: TGTGCCAGCAGCGACAGCTCAAACACTGAAGCTTTCTTT. Amino acids: CASSDSSNTEAFF.

Remarks on this clonotype: The germline gene is not matched at one end of the junction; a read error may be the cause. The chain couples TRBV7-7 to TRBJ2-3, with 8 bases identical to TRBD2. CDR1 is SSHAT and CDR2 is FNYEAQ in the germline V gene (reference sequence). The CDR3 length is 15 residues. The CDR3 sequence: CASSSGGGDTDTQYF. In DNA form, the CDR3 reads TGTGCTAGCAGCTCCGGGGGGGGGGACACAGATACGCAGTATTTT.

V gene TRBV20-1 combines with J gene TRBJ1-5; 10 nucleotides agree with TRBD1. Per germline, CDR1 DFQATT and CDR2 SNEGSKA (reference sequence). The CDR3 has 16 residues. The V gene end was trimmed by 6 bases and the J gene end by 5 bases; junction bases not matched to a gene: 13. CDR3 bases: TGCAGTGCCCCCGGGACAGGGGCCCGTTTTGATCAGCCCCAGCATTTT. It specifies CSAPGTGARFDQPQHF.

This clonotype was observed many times. The V and J genes are TRBV20-1 and TRBJ2-5; D perhaps matches TRBD1 (5 bases). CDR1 and CDR2 (germline): DFQATT, SNEGSKA (reference sequence). The CDR3 contains 14 residues. With 7 bases removed from V and 2 bases from J, the gap between germline ends came to 17 bases. CDR3 DNA sequence: TGCAGTGTCCGAGAAGGACACCGTCAAGAGACCCAGTACTTC. It encodes CSVREGHRQETQYF.

This clonotype has a handful of counts. CDR3 in DNA: TGTGCCATCAATAGGGGCGGTGAAGCTTTCTTT. This codes for CAINRGGEAFF. V and J are TRBV10-3 and TRBJ1-1, with D possibly being TRBD1 (5 bases). Germline V gene sequence: CDR1 ENHRY, CDR2 SYGVKD. Trimming cost V 7 bases and J 7 bases, with 10 bases left between them. The CDR3 contains 11 residues.

This clonotype was detected only a few times. The rearrangement links TRBV28 to TRBJ1-2; no reliable D call. This CDR3 contains 13 residues. The V gene lost 10 bases and the J gene lost 2 bases, with 14 bases spanning the gap. Germline V lookup: CDR1 MDHEN, CDR2 SYDVKM. In DNA form, the CDR3 reads TGTGCCACCACACGGACGGAAAACTATGGCTACACCTTC. Its translation is CATTRTENYGYTF.

The chain carries TRBV12-3 or TRBV12-4 and TRBJ2-1; 7 bases are a match to TRBD2. CDR3 size: 12 residues. V lost 6 bases, J lost 13 bases, and 9 bases stayed unmatched. CDR3 amino acids: CASRTSMETQFF. Here the CDR3 DNA reads TGTGCCAGCAGGACTAGCATGGAGACCCAGTTCTTC.

J is TRBJ2-7 and V is TRBV6-2 or TRBV6-3; D unresolved. Germline V gives CDR1 MNHEY, CDR2 SVGEGT. V lost 5 bases to trimming and J lost 0 bases, with 14 bases between them. The CDR3 has 15 residues. In nucleotides, the CDR3 is TGTGCCAGCAGTCCTACATCCCCACGCTCCTACGAGCAGTACTTC. Residues: CASSPTSPRSYEQYF.

A single count supports this clonotype. V gene TRBV11-3 combines with J gene TRBJ2-2; D ambiguous. V lost 10 bases and J lost 7, with 25 bases in between. Germline loops: CDR1 SGHNT, CDR2 YENEEA. The CDR3 is 16 amino acids. Here the CDR3 DNA reads TGTGCCAACACCTTCCAATGGGGTGCCGCTATCGGGGAGCTGTTTTTT. The encoded protein is CANTFQWGAAIGELFF.

Only a few counts were recorded for this clonotype. The chain carries TRBV10-3 and TRBJ2-3, with a possible D match to TRBD2 (6 bases). Between the trimmed V and J ends, which lost 4 bases and 0 bases, there was a span of 11 bases. Looked up from germline, CDR1 is ENHRY and CDR2 is SYGVKD. This CDR3 is built from 15 residues. CDR3 protein: CAISALADSTDTQYF. CDR3 nucleotide sequence: TGTGCCATCAGTGCACTAGCAGACAGCACAGATACGCAGTATTTT.

The J gene is TRBJ1-2, the V gene TRBV20-1; tentative D call: TRBD1 (5 bases). CDR3 length: 12 residues. V lost 5 bases to trimming and J lost 8 bases, with 15 bases between them. The germline V gene encodes CDR1 DFQATT and CDR2 SNEGSKA (reference sequence). CDR3 nucleotide sequence: TGCAGTGCTTCACCCTTCAGGGACGGCTACACCTTC. Its translation is CSASPFRDGYTF.

This clonotype was counted ten times or more. V and J are TRBV29-1 and TRBJ2-7; D remains ambiguous. Germline CDR1 SQVTM, CDR2 ANQGSEA. CDR3 length: 10 residues. Between the trimmed V and J ends, which lost 4 bases and 6 bases, there was a span of 7 bases. CDR3 sequence reads: CSVGQSEQYF. CDR3 nucleotides: TGCAGCGTTGGACAAAGCGAGCAGTACTTC.

Notes on this clonotype: Compared with germline, one end of the junction differs, possibly owing to a read error. The chain has TRBV4-2 and TRBJ2-1, with 12 positions matching TRBD2. The CDR3 spans 16 residues. Germline assignment: CDR1 LGHNA and CDR2 YNFKEQ. For the CDR3, the DNA is TGTGCCAGCAGCCAAGAAGGGACTAGCGGGTACAATGGGCAGTTCTTC. Protein product: CASSQEGTSGYNGQFF.

In this sample, this clonotype turned up a few times. V usage is TRBV5-6 and J usage is TRBJ1-2; weak D call: TRBD1 (5 bases). CDR3 length equals 16 residues. Trimming shortened V by 0 bases and J by 4 bases, and 16 bases separated the two germline ends. Germline values: CDR1 SGHDT, CDR2 YYEEEE. The CDR3 protein is CASSLAESGGSYGYTF. The DNA for the CDR3 is TGTGCCAGCAGCTTGGCCGAATCCGGGGGGAGCTATGGCTACACCTTC.

The CDR3 region is CASSRGNYEQYF. The DNA of the CDR3 is TGTGCCAGCAGCCGGGGAAACTACGAGCAGTACTTC. The V call is TRBV3-1, the J call TRBJ2-7; D is uncertain. V was shortened by 4 bases and J by 3 bases, with 7 bases between the two germline ends. CDR1 and CDR2 from the germline V gene are LGHDT and YNNKEL (reference sequence). The CDR3 has 12 residues.

In DNA form, the CDR3 reads TGTGCCAGCAGTTACCAGACAGGGGGCGGTCAGCCCCAGCATTTT. As protein: CASSYQTGGGQPQHF. The V and J genes are TRBV6-2 or TRBV6-3 and TRBJ1-5; the match to TRBD1 covers 10 bases. This CDR3 is built from 15 residues. Germline loops: CDR1 MNHEY, CDR2 SVGEGT. Losses at the gene ends were 2 bases for V and 6 bases for J; bases not matched to a gene: 4.

This clonotype came up a few times. The chain combines TRBV24-1 with TRBJ2-1; D might be TRBD1 or TRBD2, each matching 6 bases. The CDR3 loop spans 14 amino acids. Germline-derived CDR1 and CDR2 are KGHDR and SFDVKD. Trimming removed 7 bases from V and 2 bases from J, with 11 bases in between. The CDR3 region is CATRRGEAYNEQFF. CDR3 bases: TGTGCCACCAGGAGGGGGGAGGCCTACAATGAGCAGTTCTTC.